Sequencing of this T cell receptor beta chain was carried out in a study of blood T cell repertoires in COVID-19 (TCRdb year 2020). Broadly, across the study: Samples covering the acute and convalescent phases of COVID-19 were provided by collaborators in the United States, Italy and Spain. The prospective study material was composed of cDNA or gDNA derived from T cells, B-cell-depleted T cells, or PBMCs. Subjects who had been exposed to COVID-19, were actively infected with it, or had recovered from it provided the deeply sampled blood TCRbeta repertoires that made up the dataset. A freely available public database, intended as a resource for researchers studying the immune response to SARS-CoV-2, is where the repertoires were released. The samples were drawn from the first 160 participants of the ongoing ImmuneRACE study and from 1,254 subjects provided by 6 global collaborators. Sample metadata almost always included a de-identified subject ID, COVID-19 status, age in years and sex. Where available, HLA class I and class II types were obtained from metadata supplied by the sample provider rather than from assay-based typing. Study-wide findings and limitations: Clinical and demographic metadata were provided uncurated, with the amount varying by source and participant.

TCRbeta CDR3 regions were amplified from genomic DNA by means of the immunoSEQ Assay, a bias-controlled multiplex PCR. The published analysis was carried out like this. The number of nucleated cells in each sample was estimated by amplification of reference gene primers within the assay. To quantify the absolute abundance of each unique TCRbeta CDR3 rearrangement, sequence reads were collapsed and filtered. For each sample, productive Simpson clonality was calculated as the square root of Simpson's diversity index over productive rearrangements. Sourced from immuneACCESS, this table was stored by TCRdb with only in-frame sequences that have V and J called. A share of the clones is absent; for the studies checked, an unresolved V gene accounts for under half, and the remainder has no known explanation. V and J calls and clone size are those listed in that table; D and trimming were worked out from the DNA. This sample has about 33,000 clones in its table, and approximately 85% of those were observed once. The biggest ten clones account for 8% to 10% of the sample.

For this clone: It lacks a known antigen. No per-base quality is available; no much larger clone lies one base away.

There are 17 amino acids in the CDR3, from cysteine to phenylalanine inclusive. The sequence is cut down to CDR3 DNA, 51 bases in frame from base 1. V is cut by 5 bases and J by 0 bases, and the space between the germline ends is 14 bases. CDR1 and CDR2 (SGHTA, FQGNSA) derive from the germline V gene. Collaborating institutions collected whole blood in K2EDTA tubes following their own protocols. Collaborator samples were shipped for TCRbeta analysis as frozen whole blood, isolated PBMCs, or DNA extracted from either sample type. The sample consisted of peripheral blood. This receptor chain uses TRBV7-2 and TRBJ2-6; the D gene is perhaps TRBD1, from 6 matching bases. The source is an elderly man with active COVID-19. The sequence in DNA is TGTGCCAGCAGCCGCCAGGGGACGGCCTCTGGGGCCAACGTCCTGACTTTC. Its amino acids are CASSRQGTASGANVLTF. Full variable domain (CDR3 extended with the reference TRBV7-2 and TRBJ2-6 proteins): GAGVSQSPSNKVTEKGKDVELRCDPISGHTALYWYRQSLGQGLEFLIYFQGNSAPDKSGLPSDRFSAERTGGSVSTLTIQRTQQEDSAVYLCASSRQGTASGANVLTFGAGSRLTVL.